This T cell receptor (beta chain) is drawn from a study of identifying expanded T cells in peripheral blood (dated by TCRdb to the late 2010s). For context, the study as a whole: Technical replicates were generated by sequencing separate aliquots of the same genomic DNA pool, with four replicates compared pairwise.

What the research found in general, with its limitations: The binomial model flagged approximately 1.2 differentially abundant clones between technical replicates but approximately 16 over around two weeks and approximately 18 over roughly 4 weeks. Variance in clone template counts between approximately 2-week samples significantly increased with total template count across all healthy donors. Across all healthy-donor time intervals, the beta-binomial model significantly lowered both the number of clones called differentially abundant and the false-positive rate. The authors expected that over much longer intervals, such as months to years, biological variance in healthy repertoires might increase even further.

As concerns this clone: Its antigen is currently not known. Within one base of it there is no much larger clone, and no base qualities were kept.

The germline V gene supplies CDR1 SGHNT and CDR2 YENEEA. The CDR3 covers 17 residues, taking in both the cysteine and the phenylalanine. Only CDR3 DNA remains: 51 bases, in frame from the first base. Trimming removed 5 bases from V and 2 bases from J; the gene matches leave 8 bases unexplained. During the collection period, no immune events, such as infections, were documented for the healthy donors. Healthy-donor blood repertoires served as a training cohort to calibrate time-dependent variance in a beta-binomial model of T-cell clone differential abundance. The training cohort included around ten healthy donors, of whom 3 were female and 7 were male. Donor ages ranged from about 25 to 64 years, with an average of approximately 43 years. Whole blood was collected from each healthy donor at three time points spaced around two weeks apart and obtained from a commercial supplier. For immunosequencing, genomic DNA was extracted from whole blood that had not been sorted.

TCRbeta CDR3 regions were profiled with the immunoSEQ Assay using bias-controlled multiplex PCR amplification of genomic DNA. The published analysis was carried out like this. The absolute abundance of each unique TCRbeta CDR3 region was quantified after sequences were collapsed and filtered. Differential abundance was assessed using a binomial (Fisher-equivalent) model and a beta-binomial model in which time-dependent variance fitted from healthy donors was added. Clones with fewer than 5 combined templates were excluded, and clones with Benjamini-Hochberg FDR below 0.01 were called differentially abundant. The form v = (b*log(k)+a)^2 was used to model beta-binomial variance as a function of total template count across the two samples. Here the immuneACCESS table is served through TCRdb, limited to in-frame sequences with V and J called. Missing clones are a known gap in these copies; in checked studies unresolved V genes cover under half, and the rest lacks a known reason. Clone size and V and J calls were adopted from that table, with D and trimming inferred from the DNA. The sample includes 75,000 to 90,000 clones, with around nine tenths observed a single time. The ten largest clonotypes hold 7.3% of the sample.

The clonotype was recovered from a person between 18 and 75 years old in good health. Material for sequencing was blood. The chain is assembled from TRBV11-3 and TRBJ2-5; 13 bases in the middle match TRBD2. The CDR3 sequence is CASSLGLAGPGQETQYF. The DNA sequence is TGTGCCAGCAGCCTGGGACTAGCGGGGCCGGGGCAAGAGACCCAGTACTTC.